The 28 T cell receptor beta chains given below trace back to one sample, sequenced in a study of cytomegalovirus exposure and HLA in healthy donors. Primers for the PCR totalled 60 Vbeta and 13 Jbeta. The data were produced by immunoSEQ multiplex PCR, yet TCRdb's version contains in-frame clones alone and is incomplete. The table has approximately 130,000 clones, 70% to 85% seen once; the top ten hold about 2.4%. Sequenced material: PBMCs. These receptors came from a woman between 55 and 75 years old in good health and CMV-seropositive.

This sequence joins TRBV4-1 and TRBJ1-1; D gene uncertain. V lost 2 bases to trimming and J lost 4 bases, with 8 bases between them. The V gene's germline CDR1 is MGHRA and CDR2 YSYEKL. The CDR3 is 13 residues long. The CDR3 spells CASSQRVSTEAFF. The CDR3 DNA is TGCGCCAGCAGCCAACGGGTAAGCACTGAAGCTTTCTTT.

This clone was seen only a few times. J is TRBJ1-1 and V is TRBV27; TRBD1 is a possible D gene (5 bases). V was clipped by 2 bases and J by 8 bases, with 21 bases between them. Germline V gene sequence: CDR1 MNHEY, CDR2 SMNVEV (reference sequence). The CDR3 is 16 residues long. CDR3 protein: CASSLIPQDTNSEAFF. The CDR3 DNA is TGTGCCAGCAGTTTAATTCCCCAGGACACAAACTCCGAAGCTTTCTTT.

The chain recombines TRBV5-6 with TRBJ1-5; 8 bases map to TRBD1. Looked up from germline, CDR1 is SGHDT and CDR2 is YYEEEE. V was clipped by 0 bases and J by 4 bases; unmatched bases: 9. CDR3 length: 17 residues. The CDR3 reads CASSLGAQGVRNQPQHF. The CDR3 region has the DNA TGTGCCAGCAGCTTGGGGGCACAGGGGGTGAGGAATCAGCCCCAGCATTTT.

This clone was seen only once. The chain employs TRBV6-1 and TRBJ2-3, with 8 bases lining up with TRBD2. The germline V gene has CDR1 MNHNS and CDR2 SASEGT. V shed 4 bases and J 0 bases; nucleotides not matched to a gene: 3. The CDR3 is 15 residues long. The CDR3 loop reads CASSARGGSTDTQYF. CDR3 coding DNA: TGTGCCAGCAGTGCACGGGGGGGCAGCACAGATACGCAGTATTTT.

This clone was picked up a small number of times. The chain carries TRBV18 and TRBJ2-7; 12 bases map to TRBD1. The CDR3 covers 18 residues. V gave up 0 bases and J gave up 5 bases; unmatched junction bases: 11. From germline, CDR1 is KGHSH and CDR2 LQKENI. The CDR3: CASSPPGTGGIKLHEQYF. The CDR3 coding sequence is TGTGCCAGCTCACCACCGGGGACAGGGGGCATCAAGCTCCACGAGCAGTACTTC.

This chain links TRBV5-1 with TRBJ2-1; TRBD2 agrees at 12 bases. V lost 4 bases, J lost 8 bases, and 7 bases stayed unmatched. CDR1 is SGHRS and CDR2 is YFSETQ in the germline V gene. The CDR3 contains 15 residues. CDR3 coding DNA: TGCGCCAGCAGCAAGACTAGCGGGGGAAGAGATGAGCAGTTCTTC. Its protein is CASSKTSGGRDEQFF.

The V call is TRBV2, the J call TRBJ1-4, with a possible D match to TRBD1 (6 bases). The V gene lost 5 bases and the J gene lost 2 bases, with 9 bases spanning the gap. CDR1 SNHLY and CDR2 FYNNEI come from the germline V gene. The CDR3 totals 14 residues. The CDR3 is CASSQGFTNEKLFF. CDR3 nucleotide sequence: TGTGCCAGCAGTCAGGGGTTCACTAATGAAAAACTGTTTTTT.

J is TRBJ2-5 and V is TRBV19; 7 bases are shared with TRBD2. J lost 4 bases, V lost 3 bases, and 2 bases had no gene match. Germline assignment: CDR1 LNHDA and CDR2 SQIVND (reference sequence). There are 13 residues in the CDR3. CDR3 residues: CASSMAGVETQYF. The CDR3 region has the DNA TGTGCCAGTAGTATGGCGGGGGTAGAGACCCAGTACTTC.

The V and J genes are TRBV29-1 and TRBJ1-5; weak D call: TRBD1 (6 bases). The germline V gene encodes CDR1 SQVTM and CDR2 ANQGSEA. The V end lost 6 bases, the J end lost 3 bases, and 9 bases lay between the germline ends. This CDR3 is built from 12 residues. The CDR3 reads CSVRDINQPQHF. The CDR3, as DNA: TGCAGCGTCCGGGACATCAATCAGCCCCAGCATTTT.

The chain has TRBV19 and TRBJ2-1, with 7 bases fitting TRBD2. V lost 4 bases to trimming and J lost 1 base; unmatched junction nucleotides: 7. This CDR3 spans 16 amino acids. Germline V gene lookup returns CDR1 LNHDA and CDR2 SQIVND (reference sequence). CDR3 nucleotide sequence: TGTGCCAGTAGTACCCATCCTAGCGGATCCTACAATGAGCAGTTCTTC. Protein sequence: CASSTHPSGSYNEQFF.

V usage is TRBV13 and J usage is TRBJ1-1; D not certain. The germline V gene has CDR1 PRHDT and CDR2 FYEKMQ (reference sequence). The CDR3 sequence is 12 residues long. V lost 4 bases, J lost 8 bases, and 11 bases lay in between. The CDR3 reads CASSSFEWEAFF. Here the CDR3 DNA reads TGTGCCAGCAGCTCCTTCGAGTGGGAAGCTTTCTTT.

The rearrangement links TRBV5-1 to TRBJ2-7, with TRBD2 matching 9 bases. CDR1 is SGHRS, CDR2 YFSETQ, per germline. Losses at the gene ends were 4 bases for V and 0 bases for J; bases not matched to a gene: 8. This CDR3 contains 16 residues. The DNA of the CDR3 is TGCGCCAGCAGCCTATCACTAGCGGGTTACTCCTACGAGCAGTACTTC. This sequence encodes CASSLSLAGYSYEQYF.

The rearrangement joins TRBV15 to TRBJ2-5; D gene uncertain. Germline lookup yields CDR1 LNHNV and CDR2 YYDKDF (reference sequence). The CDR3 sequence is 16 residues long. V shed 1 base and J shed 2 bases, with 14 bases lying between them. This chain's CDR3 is CATSRGARFVQETQYF. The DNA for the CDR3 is TGTGCCACCAGCAGAGGCGCGAGGTTTGTACAAGAGACCCAGTACTTC.

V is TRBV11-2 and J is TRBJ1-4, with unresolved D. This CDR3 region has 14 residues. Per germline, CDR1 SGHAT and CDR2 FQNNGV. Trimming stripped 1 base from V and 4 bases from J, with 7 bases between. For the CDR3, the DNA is TGTGCCAGCAGCTTAGCGGTCTATAATGAAAAACTGTTTTTT. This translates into CASSLAVYNEKLFF.

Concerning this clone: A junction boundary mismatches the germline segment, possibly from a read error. CDR3 DNA sequence: TGTGCTAGCAGCTTAGGCCGCCTGACTCGACGCCAAGAGACCCAGTACTTC. This translates into CASSLGRLTRRQETQYF. The chain couples TRBV7-7 to TRBJ2-5, with D unresolved. CDR1 is SSHAT, CDR2 FNYEAQ, per germline (reference sequence). The CDR3 contains 17 residues.

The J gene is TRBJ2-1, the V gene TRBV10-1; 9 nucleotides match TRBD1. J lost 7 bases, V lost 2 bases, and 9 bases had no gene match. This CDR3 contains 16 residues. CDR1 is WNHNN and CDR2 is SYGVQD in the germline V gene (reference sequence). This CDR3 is CASSEGGQGRRNEQFF. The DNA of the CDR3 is TGCGCCAGCAGTGAGGGGGGACAGGGAAGGAGGAATGAGCAGTTCTTC.

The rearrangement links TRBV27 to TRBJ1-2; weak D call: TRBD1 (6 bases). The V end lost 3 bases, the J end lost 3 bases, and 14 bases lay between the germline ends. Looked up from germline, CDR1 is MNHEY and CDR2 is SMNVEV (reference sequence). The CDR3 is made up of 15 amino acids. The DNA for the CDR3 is TGTGCCAGCAGTTTTAGGGCAGGGGATCACTATGGCTACACCTTC. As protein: CASSFRAGDHYGYTF.

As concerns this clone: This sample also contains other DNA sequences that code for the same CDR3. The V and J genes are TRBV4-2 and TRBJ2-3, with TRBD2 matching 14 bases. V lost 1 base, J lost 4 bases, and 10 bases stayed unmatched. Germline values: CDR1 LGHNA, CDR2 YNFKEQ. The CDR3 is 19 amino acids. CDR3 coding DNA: TGTGCCAGCAGCCAAGCGACACGGACTAGCGGGGGGAACGCAGATACGCAGTATTTT. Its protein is CASSQATRTSGGNADTQYF.

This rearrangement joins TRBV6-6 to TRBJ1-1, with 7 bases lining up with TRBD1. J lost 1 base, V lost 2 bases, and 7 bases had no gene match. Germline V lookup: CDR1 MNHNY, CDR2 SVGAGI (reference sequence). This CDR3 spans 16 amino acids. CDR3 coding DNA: TGTGCCAGCAGTTACACCACAGGGGTTGGGAACACTGAAGCTTTCTTT. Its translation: CASSYTTGVGNTEAFF.

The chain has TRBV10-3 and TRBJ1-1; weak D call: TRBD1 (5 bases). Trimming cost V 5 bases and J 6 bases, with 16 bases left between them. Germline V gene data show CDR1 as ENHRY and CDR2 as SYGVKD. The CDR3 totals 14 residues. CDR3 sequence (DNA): TGTGCCATCAGTCGGGGAGGGGTTCAGGCTGAAGCTTTCTTT. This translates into CAISRGGVQAEAFF.

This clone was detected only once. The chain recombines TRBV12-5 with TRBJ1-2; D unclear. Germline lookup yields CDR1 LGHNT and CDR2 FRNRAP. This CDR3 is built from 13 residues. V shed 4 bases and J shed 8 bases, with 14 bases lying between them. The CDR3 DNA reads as TGTGCTAGTGGTTCCCCCCCCATCATGGGCTACACCTTC. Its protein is CASGSPPIMGYTF.

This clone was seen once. CDR3 loop: CASTLGAGLGNSPLHF. CDR3 DNA: TGTGCCAGCACCCTTGGGGCGGGGCTTGGCAATTCACCCCTCCACTTT. V and J are TRBV27 and TRBJ1-6; possible D gene TRBD1, 5 bases. The CDR3 length is 16 residues. The V gene's germline CDR1 is MNHEY and CDR2 SMNVEV (reference sequence). V lost 7 bases to trimming and J lost 7 bases, with 20 bases between them.

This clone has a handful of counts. The DNA for the CDR3 is TGTGCCAGCAGCTTAGGGACAGGTCCTTATGGCTACACCTTC. Translation: CASSLGTGPYGYTF. The J gene is TRBJ1-2, the V gene TRBV7-3; 8 bases fit TRBD1. Germline V gene sequence: CDR1 SGHTA, CDR2 FQGTGA. This CDR3 has 14 residues. The V gene end was trimmed by 2 bases and the J gene end by 5 bases; junction bases not matched to a gene: 4.

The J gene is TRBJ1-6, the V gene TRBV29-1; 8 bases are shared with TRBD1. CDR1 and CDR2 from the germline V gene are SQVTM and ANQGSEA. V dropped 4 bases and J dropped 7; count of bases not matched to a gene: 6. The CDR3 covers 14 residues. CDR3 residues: CSVAQQGGNSPLHF. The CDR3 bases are TGCAGCGTTGCCCAACAGGGGGGCAATTCACCCCTCCACTTT.

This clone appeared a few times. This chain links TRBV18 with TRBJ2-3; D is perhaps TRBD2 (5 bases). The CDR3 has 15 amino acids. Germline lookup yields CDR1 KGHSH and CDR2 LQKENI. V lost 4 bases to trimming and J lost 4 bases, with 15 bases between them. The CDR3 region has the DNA TGTGCCAGCTCACGAGGCGCATCGGGGTCAGATACGCAGTATTTT. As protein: CASSRGASGSDTQYF.

As DNA, the CDR3 is TGTGCCAGCAGCCAAGATAAGCGGGACTACGAGCAGTACTTC. Its protein is CASSQDKRDYEQYF. The genes are TRBV4-2 and TRBJ2-7; 7 nucleotides agree with TRBD2. The CDR3 totals 14 residues. Germline V CDR1 and CDR2: LGHNA, YNFKEQ. Trimming removed 0 bases from V and 3 bases from J; junction bases left unmatched: 2.

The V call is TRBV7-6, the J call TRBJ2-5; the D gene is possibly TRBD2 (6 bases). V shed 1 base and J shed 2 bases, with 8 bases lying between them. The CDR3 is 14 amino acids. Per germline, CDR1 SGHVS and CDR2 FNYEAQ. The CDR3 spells CASSLDSGQETQYF. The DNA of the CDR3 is TGTGCCAGCAGCTTAGACAGCGGGCAAGAGACCCAGTACTTC.

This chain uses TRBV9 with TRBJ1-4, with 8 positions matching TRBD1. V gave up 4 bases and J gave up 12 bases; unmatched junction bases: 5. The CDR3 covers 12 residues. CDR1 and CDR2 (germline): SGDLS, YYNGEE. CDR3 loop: CASSPTGGELFF. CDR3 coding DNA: TGTGCCAGCAGCCCTACAGGGGGAGAACTGTTTTTT.